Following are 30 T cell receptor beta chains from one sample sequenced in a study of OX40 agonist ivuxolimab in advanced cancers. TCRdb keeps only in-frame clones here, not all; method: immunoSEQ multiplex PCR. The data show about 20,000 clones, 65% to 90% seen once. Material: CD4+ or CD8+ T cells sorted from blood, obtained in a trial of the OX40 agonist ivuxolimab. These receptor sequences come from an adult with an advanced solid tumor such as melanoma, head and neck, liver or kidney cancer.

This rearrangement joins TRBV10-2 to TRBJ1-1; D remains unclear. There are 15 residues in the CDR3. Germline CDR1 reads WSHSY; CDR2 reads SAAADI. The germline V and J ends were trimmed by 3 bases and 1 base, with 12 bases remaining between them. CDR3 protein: CASSEPRTGNTEAFF. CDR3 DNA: TGCGCCAGCAGTGAACCCCGGACGGGGAACACTGAAGCTTTCTTT.

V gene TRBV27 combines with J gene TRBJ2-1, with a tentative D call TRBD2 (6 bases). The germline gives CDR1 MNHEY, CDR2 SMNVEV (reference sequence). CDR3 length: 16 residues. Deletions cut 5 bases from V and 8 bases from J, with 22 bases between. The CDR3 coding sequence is TGTGCCAGCAGTGCAACTCCCTGGGACTCCGTCCATGAGCAGTTCTTC. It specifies CASSATPWDSVHEQFF.

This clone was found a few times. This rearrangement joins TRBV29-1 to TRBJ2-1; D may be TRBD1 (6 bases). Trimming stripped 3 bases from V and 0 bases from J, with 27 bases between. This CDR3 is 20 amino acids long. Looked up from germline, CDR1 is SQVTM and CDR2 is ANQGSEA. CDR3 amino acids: CSVEGAPSTGRRASYNEQFF. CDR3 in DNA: TGCAGCGTTGAGGGGGCCCCCTCGACGGGGCGGAGAGCCTCCTACAATGAGCAGTTCTTC.

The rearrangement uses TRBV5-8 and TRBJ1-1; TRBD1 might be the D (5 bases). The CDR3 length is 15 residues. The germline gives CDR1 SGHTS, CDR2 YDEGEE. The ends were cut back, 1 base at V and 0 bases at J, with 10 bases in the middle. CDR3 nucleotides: TGTGCCAGCAGCTTGTCGGGGGGGTTGAACACTGAAGCTTTCTTT. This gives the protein CASSLSGGLNTEAFF. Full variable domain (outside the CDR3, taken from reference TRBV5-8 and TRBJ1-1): EAGVTQSPTHLIKTRGQQATLRCSPISGHTSVYWYQQALGLGLQFLLWYDEGEERNRGNFPPRFSGRQFPNYSSELNVNALELEDSALYLCASSLSGGLNTEAFFGQGTRLTVV.

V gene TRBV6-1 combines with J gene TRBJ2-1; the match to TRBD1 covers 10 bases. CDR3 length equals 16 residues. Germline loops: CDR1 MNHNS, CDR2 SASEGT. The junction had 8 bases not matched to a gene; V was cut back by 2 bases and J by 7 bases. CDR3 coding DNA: TGTGCCAGCAGTGAAAGGAGCGGACAGGGGGTAAATGAGCAGTTCTTC. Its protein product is CASSERSGQGVNEQFF.

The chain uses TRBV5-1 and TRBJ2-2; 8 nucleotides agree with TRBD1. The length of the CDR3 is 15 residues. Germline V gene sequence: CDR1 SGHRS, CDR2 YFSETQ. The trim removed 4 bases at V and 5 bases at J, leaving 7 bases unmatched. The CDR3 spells CASSIDRGGTGELFF. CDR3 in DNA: TGCGCCAGCAGCATCGACAGGGGAGGTACCGGGGAGCTGTTTTTT. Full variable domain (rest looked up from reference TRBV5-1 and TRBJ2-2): KAGVTQTPRYLIKTRGQQVTLSCSPISGHRSVSWYQQTPGQGLQFLFEYFSETQRNKGNFPGRFSGRQFSNSRSEMNVSTLELGDSALYLCASSIDRGGTGELFFGEGSRLTVL.

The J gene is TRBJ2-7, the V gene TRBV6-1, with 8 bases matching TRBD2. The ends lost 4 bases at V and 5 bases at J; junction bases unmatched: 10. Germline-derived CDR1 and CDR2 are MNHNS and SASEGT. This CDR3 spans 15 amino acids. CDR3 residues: CASSAFTGTSNEQYF. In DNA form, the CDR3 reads TGTGCCAGCAGTGCTTTTACCGGGACTAGTAACGAGCAGTACTTC.

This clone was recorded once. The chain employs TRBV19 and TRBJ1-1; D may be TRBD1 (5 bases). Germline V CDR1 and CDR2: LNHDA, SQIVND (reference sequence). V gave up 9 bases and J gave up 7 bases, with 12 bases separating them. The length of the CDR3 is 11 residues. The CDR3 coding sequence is TGTGCCAGCCGCGGGGGGGATGAAGCTTTCTTT. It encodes CASRGGDEAFF. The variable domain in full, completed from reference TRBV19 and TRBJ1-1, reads DGGITQSPKYLFRKEGQNVTLSCEQNLNHDAMYWYRQDPGQGLRLIYYSQIVNDFQKGDIAEGYSVSREKKESFPLTVTSAQKNPTAFYLCASRGGDEAFFGQGTRLTVV.

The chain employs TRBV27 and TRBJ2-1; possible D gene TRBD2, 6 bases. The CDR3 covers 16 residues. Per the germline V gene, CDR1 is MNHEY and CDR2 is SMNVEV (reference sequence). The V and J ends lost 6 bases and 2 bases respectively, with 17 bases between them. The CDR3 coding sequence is TGTGCCAGCAGACCCGGATACGGAGGGGCCTACAATGAGCAGTTCTTC. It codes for CASRPGYGGAYNEQFF.

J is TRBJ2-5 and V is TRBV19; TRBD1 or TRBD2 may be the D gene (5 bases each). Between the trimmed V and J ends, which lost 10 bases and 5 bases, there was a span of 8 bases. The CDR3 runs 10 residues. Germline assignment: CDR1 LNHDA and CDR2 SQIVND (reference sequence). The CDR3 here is CATEGETQYF. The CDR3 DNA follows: TGTGCCACAGAGGGGGAGACCCAGTACTTC.

The CDR3 sequence: CASSTSGLYEQYF. The CDR3 DNA reads TGTGCCAGCAGTACTAGCGGGCTCTACGAGCAGTACTTC. V usage is TRBV28 and J usage is TRBJ2-7, with 9 bases aligning to TRBD2. The CDR3 totals 13 residues. Germline CDR1 is MDHEN and CDR2 is SYDVKM. The V segment lost 5 bases and the J segment 3 bases; nucleotides outside the gene matches: 2.

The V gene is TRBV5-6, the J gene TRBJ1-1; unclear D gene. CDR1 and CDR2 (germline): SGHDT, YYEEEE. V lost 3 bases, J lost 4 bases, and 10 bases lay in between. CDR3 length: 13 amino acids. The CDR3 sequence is CASSSRTGTEAFF. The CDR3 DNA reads TGTGCCAGCAGCTCTAGGACGGGCACTGAAGCTTTCTTT.

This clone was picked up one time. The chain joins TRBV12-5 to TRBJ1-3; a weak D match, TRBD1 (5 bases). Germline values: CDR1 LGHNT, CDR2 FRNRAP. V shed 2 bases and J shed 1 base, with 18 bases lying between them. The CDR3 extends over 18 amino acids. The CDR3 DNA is TGTGCTAGTGGTTTGATTCTGGACCGGGGGGAGTCTGGAAACACCATATATTTT. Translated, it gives CASGLILDRGESGNTIYF. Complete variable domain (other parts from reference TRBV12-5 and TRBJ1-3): DARVTQTPRHKVTEMGQEVTMRCQPILGHNTVFWYRQTMMQGLELLAYFRNRAPLDDSGMPKDRFSAEMPDATLATLKIQPSEPRDSAVYFCASGLILDRGESGNTIYFGEGSWLTVV.

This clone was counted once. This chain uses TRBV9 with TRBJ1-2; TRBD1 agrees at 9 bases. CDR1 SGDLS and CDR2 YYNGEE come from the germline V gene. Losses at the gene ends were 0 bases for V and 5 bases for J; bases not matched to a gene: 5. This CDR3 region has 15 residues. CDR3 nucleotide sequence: TGTGCCAGCAGCGTAGGGGGGACAGGGTCTTATGGCTACACCTTC. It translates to CASSVGGTGSYGYTF.

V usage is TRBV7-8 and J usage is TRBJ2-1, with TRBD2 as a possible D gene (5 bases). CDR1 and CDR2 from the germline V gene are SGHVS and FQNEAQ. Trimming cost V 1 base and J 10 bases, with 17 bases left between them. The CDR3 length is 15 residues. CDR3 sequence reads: CASSLGYRAGYEQFF. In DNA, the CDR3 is TGTGCCAGCAGCTTAGGGTATAGGGCGGGTTACGAGCAGTTCTTC.

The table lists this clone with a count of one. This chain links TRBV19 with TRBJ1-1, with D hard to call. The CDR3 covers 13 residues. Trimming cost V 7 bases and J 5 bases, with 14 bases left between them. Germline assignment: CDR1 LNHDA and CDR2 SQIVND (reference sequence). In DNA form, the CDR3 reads TGTGCCAGTACGTTCGCCCTCAGAACTGAAGCTTTCTTT. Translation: CASTFALRTEAFF. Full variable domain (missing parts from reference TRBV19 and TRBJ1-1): DGGITQSPKYLFRKEGQNVTLSCEQNLNHDAMYWYRQDPGQGLRLIYYSQIVNDFQKGDIAEGYSVSREKKESFPLTVTSAQKNPTAFYLCASTFALRTEAFFGQGTRLTVV.

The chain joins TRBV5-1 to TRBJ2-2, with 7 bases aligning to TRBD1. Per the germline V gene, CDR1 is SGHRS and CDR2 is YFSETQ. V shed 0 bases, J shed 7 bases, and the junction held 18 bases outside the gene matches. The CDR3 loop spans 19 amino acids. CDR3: CASSLGQGISLRISGELFF. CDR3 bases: TGCGCCAGCAGCTTGGGACAGGGAATAAGCTTAAGAATAAGCGGGGAGCTGTTTTTT.

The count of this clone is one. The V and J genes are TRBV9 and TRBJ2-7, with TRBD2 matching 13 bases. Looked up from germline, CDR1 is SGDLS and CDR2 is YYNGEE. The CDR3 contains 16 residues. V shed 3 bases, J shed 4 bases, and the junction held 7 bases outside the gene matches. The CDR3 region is CASSGGGTSGIYEQYF. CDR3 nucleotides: TGTGCCAGCAGCGGAGGAGGGACTAGCGGGATTTACGAGCAGTACTTC.

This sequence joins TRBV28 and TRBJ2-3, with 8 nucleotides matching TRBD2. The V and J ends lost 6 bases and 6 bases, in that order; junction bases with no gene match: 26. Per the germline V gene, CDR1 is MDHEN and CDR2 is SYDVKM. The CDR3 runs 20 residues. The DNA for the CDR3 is TGTGCCAGCAGCTTTACGGGGCGGGAGGCCCCCGATGAATATTTCGATACGCAGTATTTT. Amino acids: CASSFTGREAPDEYFDTQYF. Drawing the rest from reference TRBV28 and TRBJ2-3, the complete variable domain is DVKVTQSSRYLVKRTGEKVFLECVQDMDHENMFWYRQDPGLGLRLIYFSYDVKMKEKGDIPEGYSVSREKKERFSLILESASTNQTSMYLCASSFTGREAPDEYFDTQYFGPGTRLTVL.

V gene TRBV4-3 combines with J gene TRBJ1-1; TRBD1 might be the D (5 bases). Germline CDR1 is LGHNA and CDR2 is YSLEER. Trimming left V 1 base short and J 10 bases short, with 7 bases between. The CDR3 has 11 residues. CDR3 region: CASSQGQGAFF. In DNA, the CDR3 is TGCGCCAGCAGCCAAGGGCAGGGAGCTTTCTTT.

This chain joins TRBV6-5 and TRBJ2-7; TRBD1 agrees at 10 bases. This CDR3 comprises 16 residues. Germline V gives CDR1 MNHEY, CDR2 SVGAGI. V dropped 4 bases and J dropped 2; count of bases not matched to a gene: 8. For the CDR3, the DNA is TGTGCCAGCAGTTCCCCCGGGACAGGGGAACCCTACGAGCAGTACTTC. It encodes CASSSPGTGEPYEQYF.

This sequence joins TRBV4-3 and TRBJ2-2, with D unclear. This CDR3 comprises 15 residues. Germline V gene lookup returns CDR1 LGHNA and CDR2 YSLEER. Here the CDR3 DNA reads TGCGCTACCTCCCGCGACTCGATTGTCACCGGGGAGCTGTTTTTT. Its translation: CATSRDSIVTGELFF.

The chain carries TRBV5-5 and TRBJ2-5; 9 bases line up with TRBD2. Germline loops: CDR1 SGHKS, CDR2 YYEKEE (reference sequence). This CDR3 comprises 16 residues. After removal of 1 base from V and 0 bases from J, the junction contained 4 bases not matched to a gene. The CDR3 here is CASSLSGRPYQETQYF. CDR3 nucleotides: TGTGCCAGCAGCTTGAGCGGGAGGCCCTACCAAGAGACCCAGTACTTC.

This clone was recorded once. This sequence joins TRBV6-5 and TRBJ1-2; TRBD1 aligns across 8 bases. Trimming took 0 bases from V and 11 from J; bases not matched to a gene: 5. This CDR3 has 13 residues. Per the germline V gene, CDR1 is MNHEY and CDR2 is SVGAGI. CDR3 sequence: CASSYSWTGPYTF. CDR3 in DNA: TGTGCCAGCAGTTACTCGTGGACAGGGCCGTACACCTTC.

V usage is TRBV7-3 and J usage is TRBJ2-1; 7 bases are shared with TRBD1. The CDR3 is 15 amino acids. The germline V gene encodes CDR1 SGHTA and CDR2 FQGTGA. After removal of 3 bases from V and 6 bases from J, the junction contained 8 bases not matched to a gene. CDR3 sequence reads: CASSFTTGSINEQFF. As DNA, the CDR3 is TGTGCCAGCAGCTTCACGACAGGGAGTATCAATGAGCAGTTCTTC.

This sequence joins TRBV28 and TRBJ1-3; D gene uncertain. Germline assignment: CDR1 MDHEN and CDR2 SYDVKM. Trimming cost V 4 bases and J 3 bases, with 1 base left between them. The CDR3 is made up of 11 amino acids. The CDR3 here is CASSYGNTIYF. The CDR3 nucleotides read TGTGCCAGCAGTTATGGAAACACCATATATTTT.

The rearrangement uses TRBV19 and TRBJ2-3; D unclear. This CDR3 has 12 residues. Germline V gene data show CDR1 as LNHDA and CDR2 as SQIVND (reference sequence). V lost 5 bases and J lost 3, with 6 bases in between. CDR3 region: CASSQPTDTQYF. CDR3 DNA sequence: TGTGCCAGTAGTCAACCAACAGATACGCAGTATTTT.

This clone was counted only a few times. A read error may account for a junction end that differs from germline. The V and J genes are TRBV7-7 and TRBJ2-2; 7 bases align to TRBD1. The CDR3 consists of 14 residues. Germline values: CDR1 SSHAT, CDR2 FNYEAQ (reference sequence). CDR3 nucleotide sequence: TGTGCTAGCAGCCGAGGGGGCCAGCCCGGGGAGCTGTTTTTT. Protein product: CASSRGGQPGELFF.

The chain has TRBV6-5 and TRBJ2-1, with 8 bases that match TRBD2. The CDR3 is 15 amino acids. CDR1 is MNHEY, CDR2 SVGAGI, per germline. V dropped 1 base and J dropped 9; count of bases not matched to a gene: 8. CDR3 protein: CASSYLSGRSGEQFF. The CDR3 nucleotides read TGTGCCAGCAGTTACTTAAGCGGGAGAAGCGGTGAGCAGTTCTTC.

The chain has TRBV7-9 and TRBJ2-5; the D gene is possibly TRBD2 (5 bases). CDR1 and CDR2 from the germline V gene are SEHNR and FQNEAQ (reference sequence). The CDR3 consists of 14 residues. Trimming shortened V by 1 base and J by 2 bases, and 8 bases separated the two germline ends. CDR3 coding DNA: TGTGCCAGCAGCTTAGAACCGGGACAAGAGACCCAGTACTTC. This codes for CASSLEPGQETQYF.